A single sample gave rise to the 30 T cell receptor beta chains below, sequenced in a study of blood T cell repertoires in COVID-19. TCRdb keeps only in-frame clones here, not all; method: immunoSEQ multiplex PCR. The sample consists of roughly 110,000 clones, around 86% of them appearing once. The source material was peripheral blood. All receptors come from a man aged 35 to 55 with acute or convalescent COVID-19.

The genes are TRBV5-1 and TRBJ1-1; tentative D call: TRBD1 (6 bases). This CDR3 contains 14 residues. The ends were cut back, 4 bases at V and 1 base at J, with 11 bases in the middle. Germline V gene sequence: CDR1 SGHRS, CDR2 YFSETQ. The CDR3 nucleotides read TGCGCCAGCAGCGGCACAGGGCGGAACACTGAAGCTTTCTTT. Translation: CASSGTGRNTEAFF.

This chain connects TRBV7-2 to TRBJ2-1; maybe TRBD2 (6 bases). CDR3 length equals 16 residues. Trimming cost V 4 bases and J 0 bases, with 13 bases left between them. Germline CDR1 SGHTA, CDR2 FQGNSA. CDR3 residues: CASSWAQGGSYNEQFF. CDR3 DNA: TGTGCCAGCAGCTGGGCGCAGGGAGGCTCCTACAATGAGCAGTTCTTC.

This chain joins TRBV11-2 and TRBJ2-7; D possibly corresponds to TRBD1 (6 bases). Germline lookup yields CDR1 SGHAT and CDR2 FQNNGV. The CDR3 is made up of 13 amino acids. The V and J ends lost 6 bases and 2 bases respectively, with 11 bases between them. The CDR3 loop is CASRDRMPYEQYF. CDR3 nucleotides: TGTGCCAGCAGAGACAGGATGCCCTACGAGCAGTACTTC.

This sequence joins TRBV7-8 and TRBJ1-5; no clear D gene. The CDR3 loop spans 13 amino acids. Per the germline V gene, CDR1 is SGHVS and CDR2 is FQNEAQ. V was clipped by 0 bases and J by 6 bases, with 6 bases between them. The CDR3 DNA reads as TGTGCCAGCAGCTTAGCGGCGGGTCAGCCCCAGCATTTT. Residues: CASSLAAGQPQHF.

This sequence joins TRBV11-2 and TRBJ2-7, with 10 bases matching TRBD2. CDR3 length equals 14 residues. Trimming at V came to 5 bases and at J to 6 bases, leaving 7 bases not matched to a gene. Germline CDR1 is SGHAT and CDR2 is FQNNGV. The CDR3 sequence is CASSPELAGLEQYF. CDR3 DNA: TGTGCCAGCAGCCCGGAACTAGCGGGACTCGAGCAGTACTTC. The complete variable domain, with remaining parts taken from reference TRBV11-2 and TRBJ2-7, reads EAGVAQSPRYKIIEKRQSVAFWCNPISGHATLYWYQQILGQGPKLLIQFQNNGVVDDSQLPKDRFSAERLKGVDSTLKIQPAKLEDSAVYLCASSPELAGLEQYFGPGTRLTVT.

This CDR3 is CSVEDQWRRDNEQFF. For the CDR3, the DNA is TGCAGCGTTGAAGATCAATGGCGGCGGGACAATGAGCAGTTCTTC. The J gene is TRBJ2-1, the V gene TRBV29-1; TRBD2 might be the D (5 bases). CDR1 and CDR2 (germline): SQVTM, ANQGSEA. V lost 0 bases and J lost 5, with 14 bases in between. The CDR3 covers 15 residues.

V usage is TRBV12-5 and J usage is TRBJ1-1; D remains ambiguous. Germline V gives CDR1 LGHNT, CDR2 FRNRAP. CDR3 length equals 13 residues. Trimming removed 2 bases at V and 3 bases at J, with 7 bases between. The CDR3 protein is CASGLLSDTEAFF. The DNA for the CDR3 is TGTGCTAGTGGTTTGCTCTCGGACACTGAAGCTTTCTTT.

The chain recombines TRBV7-3 with TRBJ1-1; 8 bases match TRBD1. The CDR3 is made up of 14 amino acids. Germline-derived CDR1 and CDR2 are SGHTA and FQGTGA. Trimming cost V 5 bases and J 5 bases; bases outside gene matches: 7. The CDR3 DNA reads as TGTGCCAGCAGCGGACAGGGTCCGGGGACTGAAGCTTTCTTT. It translates to CASSGQGPGTEAFF.

The chain links TRBV27 to TRBJ1-4, with 9 bases aligning to TRBD1. There are 16 residues in the CDR3. The V and J ends lost 6 bases and 2 bases, in that order; junction bases with no gene match: 7. Germline V CDR1 and CDR2: MNHEY, SMNVEV (reference sequence). In DNA form, the CDR3 reads TGTGCCAGCAGGACGGGACAGGGTTTGACTAATGAAAAACTGTTTTTT. The encoded protein is CASRTGQGLTNEKLFF.

The chain combines TRBV19 with TRBJ1-4; 7 positions match TRBD1. The CDR3 length is 14 residues. Germline CDR1 LNHDA, CDR2 SQIVND (reference sequence). Trimming at V came to 4 bases and at J to 4 bases, leaving 3 bases not matched to a gene. The CDR3 coding sequence is TGTGCCAGTAGTAACAGGGGAGGTAATGAAAAACTGTTTTTT. It translates to CASSNRGGNEKLFF.

Here the CDR3 reads CASSFPPGLAGVEQYF. CDR3 nucleotide sequence: TGTGCCAGCAGCTTCCCGCCGGGACTAGCGGGAGTCGAGCAGTACTTC. The V gene is TRBV11-2, the J gene TRBJ2-7; 14 bases are a match to TRBD2. Germline V gives CDR1 SGHAT, CDR2 FQNNGV. The CDR3 contains 16 residues. The J segment lost 6 bases and the V segment lost 3 bases, leaving 7 bases of the junction unmatched.

The V call is TRBV5-4, the J call TRBJ1-2; D is undetermined. The CDR3 sequence is 13 residues long. CDR1 SGHNT and CDR2 YYREEE come from the germline V gene (reference sequence). V was clipped by 4 bases and J by 6 bases, with 13 bases between them. CDR3 protein: CASSVVAGHGYTF. In nucleotides, the CDR3 is TGTGCCAGCAGCGTGGTGGCAGGCCATGGCTACACCTTC. Based on the CDR3 plus reference TRBV5-4 and TRBJ1-2, the full variable domain is ETGVTQSPTHLIKTRGQQVTLRCSSQSGHNTVSWYQQALGQGPQFIFQYYREEENGRGNFPPRFSGLQFPNYSSELNVNALELDDSALYLCASSVVAGHGYTFGSGTRLTVV.

In its sample, this clone was seen once. The chain combines TRBV7-9 with TRBJ2-1; 7 bases align to TRBD1. Trimming at V came to 5 bases and at J to 1 base, leaving 11 bases not matched to a gene. In germline, CDR1 is SEHNR, CDR2 FQNEAQ (reference sequence). The CDR3 extends over 17 amino acids. CDR3 sequence (DNA): TGTGCCAGCAGCATACCCCCCGACAGGGAGTCCTACAATGAGCAGTTCTTC. This gives the protein CASSIPPDRESYNEQFF.

In its sample, this clone was seen once. The chain recombines TRBV5-8 with TRBJ1-4, with 8 bases matching TRBD1. J gave up 8 bases and V 0 bases, and 3 bases lay outside the gene matches. Germline CDR1 reads SGHTS; CDR2 reads YDEGEE. CDR3 size: 14 residues. The CDR3 DNA follows: TGTGCCAGCAGCTTGGGACAGGGGAGAGAAAAACTGTTTTTT. Its translation: CASSLGQGREKLFF.

This chain connects TRBV4-1 to TRBJ2-1; D call uncertain. Germline CDR1 is MGHRA and CDR2 is YSYEKL. The CDR3 consists of 13 residues. The V gene lost 3 bases and the J gene lost 8 bases, with 11 bases spanning the gap. The CDR3 coding sequence is TGCGCCAGCAGCCATCCCGCCTCGGATGAGCAGTTCTTC. Translated, it gives CASSHPASDEQFF.

In its sample, this clone was seen once. The chain uses TRBV6-1 and TRBJ1-1; the match to TRBD1 covers 9 bases. The trim removed 4 bases at V and 4 bases at J, leaving 13 bases unmatched. From germline, CDR1 is MNHNS and CDR2 SASEGT. The CDR3 runs to 17 residues. The CDR3 DNA reads TGTGCCAGCAGTGTCCGCGGGACAGGGTTTAGGGTCACTGAAGCTTTCTTT. Its protein is CASSVRGTGFRVTEAFF.

This chain links TRBV19 with TRBJ1-6; 7 bases line up with TRBD1. CDR3 size: 15 residues. Germline trimming cut 7 bases from V and 6 bases from J; bases unmatched to any gene: 9. The germline gives CDR1 LNHDA, CDR2 SQIVND (reference sequence). CDR3 residues: CASTTGQESNSPLHF. CDR3 sequence (DNA): TGTGCCAGTACCACCGGACAGGAATCTAATTCACCCCTCCACTTT.

The V call is TRBV19, the J call TRBJ2-1; D gene uncertain. The CDR3 covers 13 residues. V was cut by 2 bases and J by 6 bases, with 8 bases left in between. CDR1 is LNHDA and CDR2 is SQIVND in the germline V gene (reference sequence). As DNA, the CDR3 is TGTGCCAGTAGTATATTTGGCGGCAATGAGCAGTTCTTC. Translated, it gives CASSIFGGNEQFF.

This clone has a single count. CDR3 loop: CASSPFGEINQPQHF. The CDR3 region has the DNA TGCGCCAGCAGCCCTTTCGGGGAAATCAATCAGCCCCAGCATTTT. This chain connects TRBV5-1 to TRBJ1-5; D is unclear. CDR1 and CDR2 (germline): SGHRS, YFSETQ. CDR3 length equals 15 residues. Trimming took 4 bases from V and 3 from J, leaving 14 bases between them.

The CDR3 loop is CASSAPGQPQHF. The CDR3 DNA is TGTGCCAGCAGCGCTCCGGGTCAGCCCCAGCATTTT. The chain uses TRBV5-4 and TRBJ1-5; D is undetermined. This CDR3 is 12 amino acids long. Between the trimmed V and J ends, which lost 4 bases and 6 bases, there was a span of 8 bases. CDR1 is SGHNT and CDR2 is YYREEE in the germline V gene (reference sequence).

This rearrangement joins TRBV19 to TRBJ1-5; 8 bases are shared with TRBD1. This CDR3 has 14 amino acids. Germline V gives CDR1 LNHDA, CDR2 SQIVND (reference sequence). The CDR3 loop reads CVTENGQGAQPQHF. In nucleotides, the CDR3 is TGTGTCACGGAAAACGGACAGGGAGCTCAGCCCCAGCATTTT.

The chain joins TRBV6-2 or TRBV6-3 to TRBJ1-1; possibly TRBD1 for D (5 bases). Per germline, CDR1 MNHEY and CDR2 SVGEGT. The CDR3 contains 16 residues. Trimming stripped 6 bases from V and 0 bases from J, with 17 bases between. DNA for the CDR3: TGTGCCAGCAGCCCCGGCCGGCGACAGATGAACACTGAAGCTTTCTTT. It codes for CASSPGRRQMNTEAFF.

J is TRBJ2-1 and V is TRBV5-1; 10 bases agree with TRBD1. The junction had 9 bases not matched to a gene; V was cut back by 0 bases and J by 0 bases. CDR3 size: 19 residues. Germline values: CDR1 SGHRS, CDR2 YFSETQ. CDR3 protein: CASSLGQGAFKPSYNEQFF. The DNA of the CDR3 is TGCGCCAGCAGCTTGGGACAGGGGGCTTTCAAACCCTCCTACAATGAGCAGTTCTTC. The full variable domain, in which reference TRBV5-1 and TRBJ2-1 provide the parts outside the CDR3, is KAGVTQTPRYLIKTRGQQVTLSCSPISGHRSVSWYQQTPGQGLQFLFEYFSETQRNKGNFPGRFSGRQFSNSRSEMNVSTLELGDSALYLCASSLGQGAFKPSYNEQFFGPGTRLTVL.

This clone was found a few times. This rearrangement joins TRBV27 to TRBJ2-7; a possible D gene is TRBD1 (6 bases). Germline values: CDR1 MNHEY, CDR2 SMNVEV (reference sequence). The length of the CDR3 is 15 residues. The V gene lost 5 bases and the J gene lost 0 bases, with 14 bases spanning the gap. CDR3 DNA: TGTGCCAGCAGTCAATTAATGGACAGCTCCTACGAGCAGTACTTC. It translates to CASSQLMDSSYEQYF.

CDR3 amino acids: CASSLVTGGDEKLFF. CDR3 in DNA: TGTGCCAGCAGCTTAGTAACGGGGGGCGATGAAAAACTGTTTTTT. The rearrangement uses TRBV7-2 and TRBJ1-4; a weak D match, TRBD1 (6 bases). Germline values: CDR1 SGHTA, CDR2 FQGNSA. V lost 1 base to trimming and J lost 6 bases, with 12 bases between them. The CDR3 runs 15 residues.

The V gene is TRBV5-4, the J gene TRBJ1-2; D unresolved. Trimming cost V 1 base and J 6 bases, with 4 bases left between them. The CDR3 has 11 residues. From germline, CDR1 is SGHNT and CDR2 YYREEE (reference sequence). The CDR3 region is CASSLNNGYTF. Here the CDR3 DNA reads TGTGCCAGCAGCTTGAATAATGGCTACACCTTC.

J is TRBJ2-7 and V is TRBV7-2; maybe TRBD2 (5 bases). The CDR3 sequence is 14 residues long. The germline V and J ends were trimmed by 5 bases and 2 bases, with 13 bases remaining between them. Per the germline V gene, CDR1 is SGHTA and CDR2 is FQGNSA. CDR3 amino acids: CASSPSRGPYEQYF. The CDR3 DNA is TGTGCCAGCAGCCCCTCCCGGGGTCCCTACGAGCAGTACTTC.

The chain employs TRBV19 and TRBJ2-7; D might be TRBD1 (6 bases). Germline CDR1 is LNHDA and CDR2 is SQIVND (reference sequence). The V end was cut by 3 bases, the J end by 0 bases, with 12 bases between. The CDR3 contains 15 residues. The CDR3 loop reads CASSMMVGGSYEQYF. In nucleotides, the CDR3 is TGTGCCAGTAGTATGATGGTAGGGGGCTCCTACGAGCAGTACTTC.

The chain carries TRBV11-2 and TRBJ1-2; D unclear. V dropped 1 base and J dropped 2 bases, with 11 bases sitting between them. The CDR3 contains 15 residues. The germline gives CDR1 SGHAT, CDR2 FQNNGV. The CDR3 sequence is CASSLGGGSNYGYTF. Here the CDR3 DNA reads TGTGCCAGCAGCTTAGGTGGCGGATCCAACTATGGCTACACCTTC.

This rearrangement joins TRBV5-6 to TRBJ2-5; no clear D gene. Germline V gene data show CDR1 as SGHDT and CDR2 as YYEEEE. Trimming took off 0 bases at V and 4 bases at J, with 4 bases between the two ends. CDR3 length: 12 residues. CDR3 sequence (DNA): TGTGCCAGCAGCTTGGCGGGAGAGACCCAGTACTTC. Its protein product is CASSLAGETQYF.